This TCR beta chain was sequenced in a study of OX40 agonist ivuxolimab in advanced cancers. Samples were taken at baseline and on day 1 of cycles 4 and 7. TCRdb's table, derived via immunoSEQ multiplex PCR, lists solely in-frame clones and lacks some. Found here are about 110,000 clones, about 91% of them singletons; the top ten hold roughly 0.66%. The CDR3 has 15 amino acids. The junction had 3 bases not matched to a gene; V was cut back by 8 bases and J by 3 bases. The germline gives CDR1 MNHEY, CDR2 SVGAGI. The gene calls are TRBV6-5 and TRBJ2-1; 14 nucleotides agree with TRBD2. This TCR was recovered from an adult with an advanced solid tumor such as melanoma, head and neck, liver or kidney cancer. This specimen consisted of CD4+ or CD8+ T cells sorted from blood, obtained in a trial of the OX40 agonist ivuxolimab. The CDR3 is CASGTSGRDYNEQFF. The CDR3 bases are TGTGCCAGCGGGACTAGCGGGAGAGACTACAATGAGCAGTTCTTC.